This T cell receptor (beta chain) was recorded in a study of blood T cell repertoires in COVID-19 (TCRdb year 2020). In the study overall: The collaborator samples originated in the United States, Italy and Spain and spanned the acute and convalescent phases of COVID-19. Deeply sampled blood TCRbeta repertoires from subjects exposed to, actively infected with, or recovered from COVID-19 were included in the dataset. Nearly every sample came with metadata listing a de-identified subject ID, COVID-19 status, age in years and sex. The samples were drawn from two sources: the first 160 participants of the ongoing ImmuneRACE study, and fewer than 1,500 subjects contributed by 6 global collaborators. Where available, HLA class I and class II types were taken from metadata supplied by the sample provider and were not determined by assay-based typing. The prospective study material was composed of cDNA or gDNA derived from T cells, B-cell-depleted T cells, or PBMCs. The repertoires were released in a freely available public database intended as a resource for research on the immune response to SARS-CoV-2.

This clone was recorded only once. Its binding antigen is unknown. The input lacks base qualities; no much larger clone sits a single base away. Trimmed from V: 4 bases; trimmed from J: 1 base; junction bases lacking a gene match: 6. There are 15 amino acids in the CDR3, from cysteine to phenylalanine inclusive. The CDR3 DNA has 45 bases and is translated from base 1. The CDR1 and CDR2 encoded by the germline V gene are MNHEY and SVGAGI. The immunoSEQ Assay, a bias-controlled multiplex PCR, was used to amplify TCRbeta CDR3 regions from genomic DNA. Per the authors' processing: The number of nucleated cells in each sample was estimated from the amplification of reference gene primers within the assay. To quantify the absolute abundance of each unique TCRbeta CDR3 rearrangement, sequence reads were collapsed and filtered. For each sample, productive Simpson clonality was calculated as the square root of Simpson's diversity index over productive rearrangements. This immuneACCESS table, as held by TCRdb, lists in-frame sequences with V and J called but not all clones. Of the missing ones, under half trace to an unresolved V gene in checked studies; the others have no known cause. The V and J calls and clone size were taken over from that table, and D and trimming were inferred from the DNA. The sample table holds 200,000 to 250,000 clones, of which around 84% were seen once. The ten top clones hold 5.1% of the sample.

Samples from volunteer blood donors who had recovered from COVID-19 were contributed by a second Seattle source. Each collaborating institution followed its own protocols to collect whole blood in K2EDTA tubes. For TCRbeta analysis, collaborator samples were shipped as frozen whole blood, as isolated PBMCs, or as DNA extracted from either sample type. Overall study results and their limits: The quantity of clinical and demographic metadata differed by source and by participant and was supplied without curation.

The sample comprised peripheral blood. In this chain, TRBV6-5 is recombined with TRBJ1-1; 7 nucleotides in the junction match TRBD1. This clonotype was sampled from a woman aged 60 to 75 who had recovered from COVID-19. In nucleotide form, the sequence is TGTGCCAGCAGTTCCCCCAGGGGGGCGAACACTGAAGCTTTCTTT. Its product reads: CASSSPRGANTEAFF.